This is a list of T cell receptor beta chains from one sample in a study of T cells in Graves' hyperthyroidism and ophthalmopathy. One entry per CDR3 protein results from TCRdb running MiXCR on the multiplex PCR reads. In the table there are 450,000 to 550,000 distinct CDR3 sequences, around a quarter of which are singletons. Sequenced sample: blood. These receptors were collected from a woman under 40 with Graves' ophthalmopathy. Both conserved end residues are part of each CDR3. Each record gives: clone size, D gene, V gene, J gene, CDR3 DNA, CDR3 protein. The D gene is left open where the match is weak. Rows may omit the clone size; those that give it use once, few, many or a size class.

clone size: -
D gene: -
V gene: TRBV19
J gene: TRBJ2-2
CDR3 DNA: TGTGCCAGTAGTATAAAGGGACCCGGGGAGCTGTTTTTT
CDR3 protein: CASSIKGPGELFF

clone size: many
D gene: TRBD1
V gene: TRBV5-6
J gene: TRBJ1-1
CDR3 DNA: TGTGCCAGCAGCTCGGGACAGGCCGGGTGGACTGAAGCTTTCTTT
CDR3 protein: CASSSGQAGWTEAFF

clone size: many
D gene: -
V gene: TRBV30
J gene: TRBJ2-3
CDR3 DNA: TGTGCCTGGAGTCCGACCTGGAGGGCAGATACGCAGTATTTT
CDR3 protein: CAWSPTWRADTQYF

clone size: -
D gene: TRBD2
V gene: TRBV11-2
J gene: TRBJ2-2
CDR3 DNA: TGTGCCAGCAGCTTATCAGCGGGGGGGAGGACCGGGGAGCTGTATTTT
CDR3 protein: CASSLSAGGRTGELYF

clone size: -
D gene: TRBD1
V gene: TRBV15
J gene: TRBJ2-7
CDR3 DNA: TGTGCCACCAGCAGCTTTGACAGGGGGGTGGACGAGCAGTACTTC
CDR3 protein: CATSSFDRGVDEQYF

clone size: -
D gene: TRBD2
V gene: TRBV12-3/TRBV12-4
J gene: TRBJ2-7
CDR3 DNA: TGTGCCAGCGGGAGGGTCCCCTACGAGCAGTACTTC
CDR3 protein: CASGRVPYEQYF

clone size: -
D gene: TRBD2
V gene: TRBV28
J gene: TRBJ2-7
CDR3 DNA: TGTGCCAGCAGTTTGGTAGCGGGAGGGGACTACGAGCAGTACTTC
CDR3 protein: CASSLVAGGDYEQYF

clone size: -
D gene: -
V gene: TRBV30
J gene: TRBJ2-7
CDR3 DNA: TGTGCCTGGAGGGGTAATGGCTACGAGCAGTACTTC
CDR3 protein: CAWRGNGYEQYF

clone size: -
D gene: TRBD1
V gene: TRBV20-1
J gene: TRBJ2-5
CDR3 DNA: TGCAGTGCTAGGGGAACAGGGGGATGGGAGACCCAGTACTTC
CDR3 protein: CSARGTGGWETQYF

clone size: many
D gene: -
V gene: TRBV6-2/TRBV6-3
J gene: TRBJ2-7
CDR3 DNA: TGTGCCAGCAGACTACGACAGACTCTCGGTTCCTACGAGCAGTACTTC
CDR3 protein: CASRLRQTLGSYEQYF

clone size: many
D gene: TRBD1
V gene: TRBV24-1
J gene: TRBJ1-1
CDR3 DNA: TGTGCCACCAGTGATTTGAAAGGGGGCTCTGAAGCTTTCTTT
CDR3 protein: CATSDLKGGSEAFF

clone size: many
D gene: TRBD1
V gene: TRBV27
J gene: TRBJ2-2
CDR3 DNA: TGTGCCAGCAGTAAGACAGGGGACGGGGAGCTGTTTTTT
CDR3 protein: CASSKTGDGELFF

clone size: many
D gene: -
V gene: TRBV20-1
J gene: TRBJ1-5
CDR3 DNA: TGCAGTGCTACATCGGGCAGGGGCGGCAATCAGCCCCAGCATTTT
CDR3 protein: CSATSGRGGNQPQHF

clone size: few
D gene: -
V gene: TRBV28
J gene: TRBJ1-1
CDR3 DNA: TGTGCCAGCAGTTCAGGACGGGTCACTGAAGCTTTCTTT
CDR3 protein: CASSSGRVTEAFF

clone size: few
D gene: -
V gene: TRBV11-1
J gene: TRBJ2-5
CDR3 DNA: TGTGCCAGCGGTTGGGAACAAGAGACCCAGTACTTC
CDR3 protein: CASGWEQETQYF

clone size: many
D gene: TRBD1
V gene: TRBV29-1
J gene: TRBJ2-2
CDR3 DNA: TGCAGCGTCGACAGGGAAGCCGGGGAGCTGTTTTTT
CDR3 protein: CSVDREAGELFF

clone size: many
D gene: -
V gene: TRBV12-3/TRBV12-4
J gene: TRBJ2-2
CDR3 DNA: TGTGCCAGCAGTTTAAGGGCAGGGGTACAGACCGGGGAGCTGTTTTTT
CDR3 protein: CASSLRAGVQTGELFF

clone size: many
D gene: -
V gene: TRBV29-1
J gene: TRBJ2-7
CDR3 DNA: TGCAGCGCGGGACTTAACTCCTACGAGCAGTACTTC
CDR3 protein: CSAGLNSYEQYF

clone size: -
D gene: TRBD1
V gene: TRBV18
J gene: TRBJ1-1
CDR3 DNA: TGTGCCAGCGCGAGGGACAGCCAAGAAGCTTTCTTT
CDR3 protein: CASARDSQEAFF

clone size: -
D gene: -
V gene: TRBV6-2/TRBV6-3
J gene: TRBJ1-5
CDR3 DNA: TGTTTGAGGACAGTACAATATAGCAATCAGCCCCAGCATTTT
CDR3 protein: CLRTVQYSNQPQHF

clone size: many
D gene: -
V gene: TRBV11-2
J gene: TRBJ1-1
CDR3 DNA: TGTGCCAGCAGCAAGACAGAACTGAACACTGAAGCTTTCTTT
CDR3 protein: CASSKTELNTEAFF

clone size: -
D gene: TRBD1
V gene: TRBV7-6
J gene: TRBJ2-7
CDR3 DNA: TGTGCCAGCAGTGTACCTTATACAGGGGTTTCCTACGAGCAGTACTTC
CDR3 protein: CASSVPYTGVSYEQYF

clone size: -
D gene: -
V gene: TRBV6-1
J gene: TRBJ1-5
CDR3 DNA: TGTGCCAGCAGTGAATGGGCAGGGCGTGTGCCCCAGCATTTT
CDR3 protein: CASSEWAGRVPQHF

clone size: -
D gene: -
V gene: TRBV9
J gene: TRBJ2-5
CDR3 DNA: TGTGCCAGCAGCGTAGAAGACAGCACCCAAGAGACCCAGTACTTC
CDR3 protein: CASSVEDSTQETQYF

clone size: -
D gene: -
V gene: TRBV6-1
J gene: TRBJ1-2
CDR3 DNA: TGTGCCAGCAGTCCGACAGGACAAAGTGGCTACACCTTC
CDR3 protein: CASSPTGQSGYTF

clone size: few
D gene: -
V gene: TRBV12-3/TRBV12-4
J gene: TRBJ1-1
CDR3 DNA: TGTGCCAGCAGCCGCCCCCAGGCCGGGGCTGAAGCTTTCTTT
CDR3 protein: CASSRPQAGAEAFF

clone size: -
D gene: -
V gene: TRBV19
J gene: TRBJ1-5
CDR3 DNA: TGTGCCAGTAGTATAGCGGAATATAGCAATCAGCCCCAGCATTTT
CDR3 protein: CASSIAEYSNQPQHF

clone size: -
D gene: TRBD1
V gene: TRBV11-2
J gene: TRBJ1-1
CDR3 DNA: TGTGCCAGCAGCTTGCCCTTGACAGGGGGCCGAAACACTGAAGCTTTCTTT
CDR3 protein: CASSLPLTGGRNTEAFF

clone size: few
D gene: TRBD1
V gene: TRBV2
J gene: TRBJ1-3
CDR3 DNA: TGTGCCAGCAGTGACCCGGACAGGAGGACGGGAAACACCATATATTTT
CDR3 protein: CASSDPDRRTGNTIYF

clone size: many
D gene: -
V gene: TRBV30
J gene: TRBJ1-1
CDR3 DNA: TGTGCCTGGAGTACAACACACACTGAAGCTTTCTTT
CDR3 protein: CAWSTTHTEAFF

clone size: few
D gene: -
V gene: TRBV20-1
J gene: TRBJ1-6
CDR3 DNA: TGCAGTGCTAGAGTTGCAGGCATAAGCTCCTATAATTCACCCCTCCACTTT
CDR3 protein: CSARVAGISSYNSPLHF

clone size: few
D gene: -
V gene: TRBV28
J gene: TRBJ2-7
CDR3 DNA: TGTGCCAGCAGTCGGTACAGGGATAGGGAGCAGTACTTC
CDR3 protein: CASSRYRDREQYF

clone size: -
D gene: -
V gene: TRBV6-5
J gene: TRBJ2-2
CDR3 DNA: TGTGCCAGCAGGTCTCGAGAGTATGGGAACACCGGGGAGCTGTTTTTT
CDR3 protein: CASRSREYGNTGELFF

clone size: many
D gene: TRBD2
V gene: TRBV12-3/TRBV12-4
J gene: TRBJ2-5
CDR3 DNA: TGTGCCAGCACCCATTCGGGGGGGGGGACCCAGTACTTC
CDR3 protein: CASTHSGGGTQYF

clone size: many
D gene: -
V gene: TRBV18
J gene: TRBJ2-4
CDR3 DNA: TGTGCCAGCTCACCAGGGGAGACCAAAAACATTCAGTACTTC
CDR3 protein: CASSPGETKNIQYF

clone size: few
D gene: -
V gene: TRBV20-1
J gene: TRBJ2-7
CDR3 DNA: TGCAGTGCTAGAGCCCCCCAAGGGTCCTACGAGCAGTACTTC
CDR3 protein: CSARAPQGSYEQYF

clone size: many
D gene: -
V gene: TRBV7-2
J gene: TRBJ1-5
CDR3 DNA: TGTGCCAGCAGCCCCCGGACGGATGAGAATCAGCCCCAGCATTTT
CDR3 protein: CASSPRTDENQPQHF

clone size: few
D gene: -
V gene: TRBV20-1
J gene: TRBJ1-2
CDR3 DNA: TGCAGTGCTAGAGAGATAAGCGTAGGCTCTAACTATGGCTACACCTTC
CDR3 protein: CSAREISVGSNYGYTF

clone size: -
D gene: -
V gene: TRBV12-3/TRBV12-4
J gene: TRBJ1-3
CDR3 DNA: TGTGCCAGCAGTTTTAGGATCGCTGGAAACACCATATATTTT
CDR3 protein: CASSFRIAGNTIYF

clone size: few
D gene: TRBD1
V gene: TRBV20-1
J gene: TRBJ1-5
CDR3 DNA: TGCAGTGCTAGTGGTTTAGGGACAGGGCCCAATCAGCCCCAGCATTTT
CDR3 protein: CSASGLGTGPNQPQHF

clone size: -
D gene: -
V gene: TRBV11-2
J gene: TRBJ2-7
CDR3 DNA: TGTGCCAGCACCGAGTTGGGGTACGAGCAGTACTTC
CDR3 protein: CASTELGYEQYF

clone size: -
D gene: -
V gene: TRBV20-1
J gene: TRBJ1-2
CDR3 DNA: TGCAGTGCAGTTGGGGCTGTCTATGGCTACACCTTC
CDR3 protein: CSAVGAVYGYTF

clone size: few
D gene: -
V gene: TRBV6-5
J gene: TRBJ1-2
CDR3 DNA: TGTGCCAGCAGTTCTAGACAGGAATCTAACTATGGCTACACCTTC
CDR3 protein: CASSSRQESNYGYTF

clone size: few
D gene: -
V gene: TRBV6-2/TRBV6-3
J gene: TRBJ2-7
CDR3 DNA: TGTGCCAGCAATTACGGCGGGACCCGAAAATCCTACGAGCAGTACTTC
CDR3 protein: CASNYGGTRKSYEQYF

clone size: -
D gene: TRBD1
V gene: TRBV6-5
J gene: TRBJ2-5
CDR3 DNA: TGTGCCAGCAGTTACCTACCGGGACAGCAACAAGAGACCCAGTACTTC
CDR3 protein: CASSYLPGQQQETQYF

clone size: many
D gene: -
V gene: TRBV12-3/TRBV12-4
J gene: TRBJ1-2
CDR3 DNA: TGTGCCAGCAGCTCCAGGACGCGGAGCTATGGCTACACCTTC
CDR3 protein: CASSSRTRSYGYTF

clone size: -
D gene: -
V gene: TRBV9
J gene: TRBJ1-1
CDR3 DNA: TGTGCCAGCAGCGTAGTGGGGAACACTGGAGCTTTCTTT
CDR3 protein: CASSVVGNTGAFF

clone size: many
D gene: TRBD1
V gene: TRBV11-2
J gene: TRBJ1-1
CDR3 DNA: TGTGCCAGCAACTCGCCAGGGGGCACTGAAGCTTTCTTT
CDR3 protein: CASNSPGGTEAFF

clone size: -
D gene: TRBD1
V gene: TRBV12-3/TRBV12-4
J gene: TRBJ2-5
CDR3 DNA: TGTGCCAGCAGTTCCCGGTCTGACAGGGTCCATCAAGAGACCCAGTACTTC
CDR3 protein: CASSSRSDRVHQETQYF